This is a list of T cell receptor beta chains from one sample in a study of regulatory T cells in long-lasting Graves disease. MiXCR, run by TCRdb on the multiplex PCR reads, gives a single entry per CDR3 protein. Here the sample spans more than 300,000 distinct CDR3 sequences, approximately 12% being singletons. The data also belong to a second study, concerning T cells in Graves' hyperthyroidism and ophthalmopathy.

Sequencing was performed on peripheral blood mononuclear cells (PBMCs), taken at new diagnosis, from a patient treated with antithyroid drugs. Receptors originate from a woman in her late teens or twenties with Graves disease. Each CDR3 is given with its conserved first and last residue. The D gene is left open where the match is weak. Size values are once, few and many counts, or a class for expanded clones, and some rows have none.

TRBV6-1,-,many,TRBJ1-1,17,CASSTPPGTAKNTEAFF,TGTGCCAGCAGTACACCTCCCGGGACCGCGAAGAACACTGAAGCTTTCTTT
TRBV27,TRBD2,many,TRBJ2-5,15,CASTKTSGMRETQYF,TGTGCCAGCACCAAAACTAGCGGGATGCGAGAGACCCAGTACTTC
TRBV12-3/TRBV12-4,-,-,TRBJ2-3,17,CASSLMWAGGPRSTQYF,TGTGCCAGCAGTTTGATGTGGGCAGGCGGGCCCAGATCTACGCAGTATTTT
TRBV20-1,-,-,TRBJ1-5,16,CSANPRDSPGNQPQHF,TGCAGTGCTAACCCAAGGGACTCCCCGGGGAATCAGCCCCAGCATTTT
TRBV4-3,-,few,TRBJ2-6,17,CASSQDIWGTGANVLTF,TGCGCCAGCAGCCAAGATATATGGGGGACCGGGGCCAACGTCCTGACTTTC
TRBV27,TRBD1,many,TRBJ2-1,17,CASSLFPWGQGANEQFF,TGTGCCAGCAGTTTATTCCCGTGGGGACAGGGGGCGAATGAGCAGTTCTTC
TRBV20-1,-,many,TRBJ2-1,15,CSAIPYLNSYNEQFF,TGCAGTGCTATCCCTTACCTCAACTCCTACAATGAGCAGTTCTTC
TRBV27,TRBD1,-,TRBJ1-2,14,CASRPGQGVYGYTF,TGTGCCAGCAGGCCGGGACAGGGGGTTTATGGCTACACCTTC
TRBV6-1,TRBD2,-,TRBJ2-5,15,CASSPSGGVQETQYF,TGTGCCAGCAGTCCGAGCGGGGGTGTCCAAGAGACCCAGTACTTC
TRBV12-3/TRBV12-4,-,many,TRBJ2-6,16,CASSPSWGLGANVLTF,TGTGCCAGCAGCCCGTCCTGGGGGCTTGGGGCCAACGTCCTGACTTTC
TRBV27,TRBD1,many,TRBJ1-2,13,CASSSGGVHGYTF,TGTGCCAGCAGCTCAGGGGGGGTGCACGGCTACACCTTC
TRBV7-2,TRBD2,-,TRBJ2-3,21,CASSRRPPKLAGGPSTDTQYF,TGTGCCAGCAGCCGCCGACCACCAAAACTAGCGGGGGGGCCTAGCACAGATACGCAGTATTTT
TRBV28,-,few,TRBJ2-7,13,CASSLLDRGEQYF,TGTGCCAGCAGTTTACTGGACAGAGGCGAGCAGTACTTC
TRBV6-2/TRBV6-3,-,-,TRBJ2-3,15,CASSRVDRTTDTQYF,TGTGCCAGCAGTCGGGTTGACAGGACCACAGATACGCAGTATTTT
TRBV29-1,-,-,TRBJ1-1,12,CSVESRNTEAFF,TGCAGCGTTGAATCCCGGAACACTGAAGCTTTCTTT
TRBV28,TRBD1,many,TRBJ1-4,10,CASSLGQGRF,TGTGCCAGCAGTTTAGGACAGGGGAGGTTT
TRBV7-8,TRBD2,-,TRBJ2-3,20,CASSYFRMLAGGPSTDTQYF,TGTGCCAGCAGCTATTTTAGGATGTTAGCGGGAGGGCCGAGCACAGATACGCAGTATTTT
TRBV7-2,TRBD2,many,TRBJ2-1,17,CASNMGLAGGIYNEQFF,TGTGCCAGCAACATGGGACTAGCGGGAGGCATCTACAATGAGCAGTTCTTC